Below are 24 T cell receptor beta chains sequenced from a single sample in a study of post-analysis software for immune sequencing data. Notes on the study in general: Elevated frequency relative to controls characterized roughly 5 TRBV segments in patients, TRBV5-6, TRBV5-1 and TRBV20-1 among them.

The TCR beta cDNA libraries carried unique molecular identifiers. TCRdb independently ran MiXCR on the PCR reads; one entry per CDR3 protein. The sample consists of 750,000 to 950,000 distinct CDR3 sequences, 53% of them appearing once. Their antigens remain unidentified. Sequencing was performed on blood. These receptors originate from a girl aged 10 to 17 with multiple sclerosis.

The chain uses TRBV10-2 and TRBJ2-7; TRBD1 aligns across 10 bases. With 4 bases clipped from V and 0 bases from J, the junction kept 6 bases outside the gene matches. This CDR3 region has 16 residues. Germline V gives CDR1 WSHSY, CDR2 SAAADI. The CDR3 is CASSVPGQGHSYEQYF. Written as DNA, the CDR3 is TGCGCCAGCAGTGTTCCGGGACAGGGGCACTCCTACGAGCAGTACTTC.

This clonotype occurred a few times. The rearrangement uses TRBV6-6 and TRBJ2-7; D gene uncertain. Germline-derived CDR1 and CDR2 are MNHNY and SVGAGI (reference sequence). V lost 7 bases to trimming and J lost 1 base, with 14 bases between them. The CDR3 is 14 residues long. The CDR3 spells CASTSQERSYEQYF. CDR3 DNA sequence: TGTGCCAGCACCTCCCAGGAAAGATCCTACGAGCAGTACTTC.

This clonotype has a handful of counts. The V gene is TRBV20-1, the J gene TRBJ2-1, with 10 bases lining up with TRBD2. Unmatched junction bases numbered 10, after V lost 6 bases and J lost 8 bases. Germline V CDR1 and CDR2: DFQATT, SNEGSKA (reference sequence). The CDR3 runs to 14 residues. This CDR3 reads CSAKRGGLLYEQFF. CDR3 nucleotide sequence: TGCAGTGCAAAGCGGGGGGGCCTCTTATATGAGCAGTTCTTC.

The genes are TRBV5-1 and TRBJ2-7; 8 nucleotides match TRBD2. The CDR3 spans 15 residues. V shed 4 bases and J 1 base; nucleotides not matched to a gene: 7. The germline gives CDR1 SGHRS, CDR2 YFSETQ. As DNA, the CDR3 is TGCGCCAGCAGCCCCAGCGGGGGAGTATCCTACGAGCAGTACTTC. It yields the protein CASSPSGGVSYEQYF.

A single count supports this clonotype. No conserved phenylalanine or tryptophan is present at the end of the CDR3, so a read error is the likely explanation. J is TRBJ2-7 and V is TRBV10-3, with 7 bases matching TRBD2. V lost 0 bases and J lost 0; bases outside the gene matches: 8. Germline CDR1 ENHRY, CDR2 SYGVKD. The CDR3 is 17 amino acids. The CDR3: CAISESSSLAVSYEQYC. In DNA form, the CDR3 reads TGTGCCATCAGTGAGTCATCGAGTCTAGCGGTCTCCTACGAGCAGTACTGC.

This clonotype was observed a handful of times. The chain couples TRBV7-7 to TRBJ2-5, with 8 bases matching TRBD1. The ends lost 3 bases at V and 7 bases at J; junction bases unmatched: 7. The CDR3 runs 14 residues. Germline V gene data show CDR1 as SSHAT and CDR2 as FNYEAQ (reference sequence). This chain's CDR3 is CASSLETGAGTQYF. Written as DNA, the CDR3 is TGTGCCAGCAGCTTGGAGACAGGGGCAGGGACCCAGTACTTC. Based on the CDR3 plus reference TRBV7-7 and TRBJ2-5, the full variable domain is GAGVSQSPRYKVTKRGQDVTLRCDPISSHATLYWYQQALGQGPEFLTYFNYEAQPDKSGLPSDRFSAERPEGSISTLTIQRTEQRDSAMYRCASSLETGAGTQYFGPGTRLLVL.

The chain is built from TRBV20-1 and TRBJ2-7; no clear D gene. This CDR3 has 13 residues. The germline gives CDR1 DFQATT, CDR2 SNEGSKA (reference sequence). V was cut by 5 bases and J by 0 bases, with 11 bases left in between. The CDR3 here is CSAHRPASYEQYF. The CDR3 DNA follows: TGCAGTGCTCACCGTCCGGCCTCCTACGAGCAGTACTTC.

This rearrangement joins TRBV7-9 to TRBJ2-1; D possibly corresponds to TRBD1 (5 bases). Germline V gene data show CDR1 as SEHNR and CDR2 as FQNEAQ (reference sequence). The length of the CDR3 is 14 residues. The ends were cut back, 4 bases at V and 6 bases at J, with 13 bases in the middle. DNA for the CDR3: TGTGCCAGCAGCTCAGGGCCCGCCGGCAATGAGCAGTTCTTC. Its protein product is CASSSGPAGNEQFF.

J is TRBJ2-3 and V is TRBV6-4; 9 bases align to TRBD1. The CDR3 runs 15 residues. Germline lookup yields CDR1 MRHNA and CDR2 SNTAGT. V gave up 2 bases and J gave up 4 bases; unmatched junction bases: 4. CDR3 in amino acids: CASSDTGGGADTQYF. The CDR3, as DNA: TGTGCCAGCAGTGACACAGGGGGCGGCGCAGATACGCAGTATTTT.

The table lists this clonotype with a few counts. V usage is TRBV12-3 or TRBV12-4 and J usage is TRBJ2-1; TRBD1 or TRBD2 may be the D gene (5 bases each). V lost 5 bases and J 6 bases, leaving 20 bases between the germline ends. The CDR3 has 16 residues. CDR3 amino acids: CASSPRDLAYGNEQFF. In DNA form, the CDR3 reads TGTGCCAGCAGTCCCCGGGACCTGGCTTATGGCAATGAGCAGTTCTTC.

The rearrangement joins TRBV12-3 or TRBV12-4 to TRBJ2-3; weak D call: TRBD2 (5 bases). V lost 6 bases and J 0 bases, leaving 16 bases between the germline ends. The CDR3 has 16 amino acids. CDR3 coding DNA: TGTGCCAGCAGACCCCCGGGAACCGTGAGCACAGATACGCAGTATTTT. Protein product: CASRPPGTVSTDTQYF.

This chain joins TRBV5-1 and TRBJ2-5; 9 bases align to TRBD1. The CDR3 consists of 16 residues. Unmatched junction bases numbered 8, after V lost 4 bases and J lost 1 base. The germline gives CDR1 SGHRS, CDR2 YFSETQ. DNA for the CDR3: TGCGCCAGCAGCCGACGGTCACAGGGGGCCCAAGAGACCCAGTACTTC. Translating gives CASSRRSQGAQETQYF. Complete variable domain (other parts from reference TRBV5-1 and TRBJ2-5): KAGVTQTPRYLIKTRGQQVTLSCSPISGHRSVSWYQQTPGQGLQFLFEYFSETQRNKGNFPGRFSGRQFSNSRSEMNVSTLELGDSALYLCASSRRSQGAQETQYFGPGTRLLVL.

The chain employs TRBV7-2 and TRBJ2-7, with D perhaps matching TRBD1 (5 bases). The CDR3 loop spans 14 amino acids. In germline, CDR1 is SGHTA, CDR2 FQGNSA. Trimming removed 5 bases at V and 4 bases at J, with 15 bases between. CDR3 region: CASSLRDQGYEQYF. The CDR3 DNA is TGTGCCAGCAGCCTTAGGGATCAGGGTTACGAGCAGTACTTC.

This sequence joins TRBV29-1 and TRBJ2-3; D may match TRBD1 or TRBD2 (5 bases each). Looked up from germline, CDR1 is SQVTM and CDR2 is ANQGSEA. With 4 bases removed from V and 3 bases from J, the gap between germline ends came to 14 bases. This CDR3 has 14 residues. CDR3 nucleotides: TGCAGCGTTGCATCAGGGACGAGGACAGATACGCAGTATTTT. The encoded protein is CSVASGTRTDTQYF.

There are a few counts of this clonotype. This chain connects TRBV20-1 to TRBJ1-1; no definite D call. Between the trimmed V and J ends, which lost 2 bases and 6 bases, there was a span of 7 bases. The CDR3 runs 11 residues. The germline CDR1 and CDR2 sequences are DFQATT and SNEGSKA (reference sequence). The CDR3 spells CSARRQAEAFF. In DNA form, the CDR3 reads TGCAGTGCTAGAAGGCAGGCTGAAGCTTTCTTT.

The V and J genes are TRBV6-1 and TRBJ1-5; the match to TRBD1 covers 8 bases. J lost 3 bases, V lost 10 bases, and 14 bases had no gene match. The CDR3 totals 16 residues. From germline, CDR1 is MNHNS and CDR2 SASEGT. For the CDR3, the DNA is TGTGCCACTCTTCGCGGGGCAGGGGGCAACAATCAGCCCCAGCATTTT. Translated, it gives CATLRGAGGNNQPQHF.

The DNA of the CDR3 is TGTGCCAGCAGCTTGGTTGGGGGGCCCATCTACGAGCAGTACTTC. Encoded protein: CASSLVGGPIYEQYF. The V gene is TRBV5-4, the J gene TRBJ2-7; D assignment may be TRBD1 or TRBD2 (6 bases each). Germline assignment: CDR1 SGHNT and CDR2 YYREEE (reference sequence). V was pared by 0 bases and J by 3 bases, with 13 bases between. The CDR3 totals 15 residues.

In nucleotides, the CDR3 is TGTGCCAGCAGTCGTCGACCAGACGAAGACAATGAGCAGTTCTTC. This translates into CASSRRPDEDNEQFF. The chain couples TRBV6-6 to TRBJ2-1; D is uncertain. CDR3 length: 15 residues. Germline CDR1 MNHNY, CDR2 SVGAGI (reference sequence). V was clipped by 5 bases and J by 5 bases, with 16 bases between them.

This sequence joins TRBV29-1 and TRBJ2-3; D call uncertain. The CDR3 contains 14 residues. Trimming removed 4 bases at V and 0 bases at J, with 11 bases between. The germline CDR1 and CDR2 sequences are SQVTM and ANQGSEA. CDR3 coding DNA: TGCAGCGTTGCGGCGGAGAGAAGCACAGATACGCAGTATTTT. This codes for CSVAAERSTDTQYF.

The genes are TRBV20-1 and TRBJ1-1, with a possible D match to TRBD1 (5 bases). Looked up from germline, CDR1 is DFQATT and CDR2 is SNEGSKA (reference sequence). Trimming pared 3 bases from V and 4 bases from J, leaving 9 bases between. The CDR3 consists of 12 residues. Here the CDR3 reads CSARAGGTEAFF. In nucleotides, the CDR3 is TGCAGTGCTAGGGCCGGGGGCACTGAAGCTTTCTTT.

This clonotype was counted at least ten times. The rearrangement joins TRBV29-1 to TRBJ2-7; the match to TRBD1 covers 9 bases. Trimming removed 4 bases from V and 1 base from J; junction bases left unmatched: 2. The CDR3 has 13 amino acids. Germline V gene lookup returns CDR1 SQVTM and CDR2 ANQGSEA. In DNA form, the CDR3 reads TGCAGCGTTGGGGACAGGGCTTCCTACGAGCAGTACTTC. Amino acids: CSVGDRASYEQYF.

The rearrangement uses TRBV3-1 and TRBJ1-4; D gene uncertain. The CDR3 spans 15 residues. Per the germline V gene, CDR1 is LGHDT and CDR2 is YNNKEL (reference sequence). V was cut by 8 bases and J by 0 bases, with 13 bases left in between. CDR3 nucleotide sequence: TGTGCCAGCGCCCCCGGGCCCGCAACTAATGAAAAACTGTTTTTT. This sequence encodes CASAPGPATNEKLFF. Combining the CDR3 with reference TRBV3-1 and TRBJ1-4 gives the whole variable domain DTAVSQTPKYLVTQMGNDKSIKCEQNLGHDTMYWYKQDSKKFLKIMFSYNNKELIINETVPNRFSPKSPDKAHLNLHINSLELGDSAVYFCASAPGPATNEKLFFGSGTQLSVL.

The chain recombines TRBV28 with TRBJ2-5; no firm D call. Germline loops: CDR1 MDHEN, CDR2 SYDVKM. There are 14 residues in the CDR3. Deletions cut 5 bases from V and 5 bases from J, with 15 bases between. Here the CDR3 reads CASSLPRARETQYF. The CDR3, as DNA: TGTGCCAGCAGTCTCCCCCGGGCGAGGGAGACCCAGTACTTC.

The chain combines TRBV20-1 with TRBJ1-1; no clear D. The germline V gene encodes CDR1 DFQATT and CDR2 SNEGSKA (reference sequence). The CDR3 runs to 13 residues. The V and J ends lost 6 bases and 3 bases respectively, with 14 bases between them. CDR3: CSAALGPDTEAFF. The CDR3 DNA reads TGCAGTGCCGCCCTGGGCCCGGACACTGAAGCTTTCTTT.